These 19 T cell receptor beta chains were all obtained from the same sample, sequenced in a study of cytomegalovirus exposure and HLA in healthy donors. Primers: 60 Vbeta forward and 13 Jbeta reverse. Repertoires were generated with immunoSEQ multiplex PCR, while TCRdb's copy carries only in-frame clones and drops some. The data hold roughly 200,000 clones, with roughly three quarters observed a single time. Sequencing input: PBMCs. The source is a male donor in good health and CMV-seronegative.

The chain couples TRBV7-3 to TRBJ2-3, with 11 bases fitting TRBD2. V lost 5 bases, J lost 5 bases, and 3 bases stayed unmatched. Germline V lookup: CDR1 SGHTA, CDR2 FQGTGA. The CDR3 length is 14 residues. In nucleotides, the CDR3 is TGTGCCAGCAGCCCCGGACTAGCGGGAGATACGCAGTATTTT. It codes for CASSPGLAGDTQYF.

The chain couples TRBV6-5 to TRBJ2-1; 9 nucleotides line up with TRBD2. This CDR3 spans 15 amino acids. The ends lost 4 bases at V and 4 bases at J; junction bases unmatched: 5. CDR1 MNHEY and CDR2 SVGAGI come from the germline V gene. CDR3 protein: CASSSTSGWYNEQFF. CDR3 in DNA: TGTGCCAGCAGTTCTACTAGCGGGTGGTACAATGAGCAGTTCTTC.

This clone was counted once. The rearrangement joins TRBV6-1 to TRBJ1-5, with TRBD1 identical over 7 bases. The V segment lost 0 bases and the J segment 0 bases; nucleotides outside the gene matches: 5. The length of the CDR3 is 17 residues. Germline CDR1 reads MNHNS; CDR2 reads SASEGT. The CDR3, as DNA: TGTGCCAGCAGTGAAGCCCGGACAGGAGTTAGCAATCAGCCCCAGCATTTT. It encodes CASSEARTGVSNQPQHF.

This rearrangement joins TRBV7-9 to TRBJ1-1; D uncertain. Germline V lookup: CDR1 SEHNR, CDR2 FQNEAQ (reference sequence). V gave up 2 bases and J gave up 3 bases, with 10 bases separating them. CDR3 size: 14 residues. The CDR3 here is CASSLPGGDTEAFF. CDR3 in DNA: TGTGCCAGCAGCTTACCGGGCGGGGACACTGAAGCTTTCTTT.

V and J are TRBV19 and TRBJ1-5; D is unclear. CDR3 size: 13 residues. Trimming took off 7 bases at V and 4 bases at J, with 11 bases between the two ends. CDR1 LNHDA and CDR2 SQIVND come from the germline V gene (reference sequence). In DNA, the CDR3 is TGTGCCAGTACCACCAGTGAAAATCAGCCCCAGCATTTT. Translating it yields CASTTSENQPQHF. The full variable domain, rest sourced from reference TRBV19 and TRBJ1-5, is DGGITQSPKYLFRKEGQNVTLSCEQNLNHDAMYWYRQDPGQGLRLIYYSQIVNDFQKGDIAEGYSVSREKKESFPLTVTSAQKNPTAFYLCASTTSENQPQHFGDGTRLSIL.

This chain uses TRBV12-5 with TRBJ2-7, with a possible D match to TRBD2 (6 bases). The length of the CDR3 is 12 residues. Trimming stripped 6 bases from V and 7 bases from J, with 13 bases between. Germline-derived CDR1 and CDR2 are LGHNT and FRNRAP. The DNA for the CDR3 is TGTGCTAGTGGCACCGGGAGCCGGGAGCAGTACTTC. Protein sequence: CASGTGSREQYF.

The sample holds a few counts of this clone. This chain links TRBV5-5 with TRBJ2-4; possibly TRBD2 for D (5 bases). The germline V gene has CDR1 SGHKS and CDR2 YYEKEE (reference sequence). Trimming left V 4 bases short and J 15 bases short, with 17 bases between. The CDR3 runs to 12 residues. The CDR3 spells CASSISAQRWYF. DNA for the CDR3: TGTGCCAGCAGCATCTCGGCCCAGCGGTGGTACTTC.

V is TRBV6-6 and J is TRBJ2-7; D may be TRBD2 (5 bases). Between the trimmed V and J ends, which lost 8 bases and 3 bases, there was a span of 17 bases. The length of the CDR3 is 14 residues. The germline CDR1 and CDR2 sequences are MNHNY and SVGAGI (reference sequence). For the CDR3, the DNA is TGTGCCAGCGTTCGGCAGGCCGGAGGCTACGAGCAGTACTTC. This sequence encodes CASVRQAGGYEQYF.

As DNA, the CDR3 is TGTGCCAGCAGGCGGGCCAGGCCGGATACGCAGTATTTT. Protein product: CASRRARPDTQYF. This chain joins TRBV6-1 and TRBJ2-3; D may be TRBD2 (5 bases). The CDR3 length is 13 residues. Germline V gene lookup returns CDR1 MNHNS and CDR2 SASEGT. V was clipped by 6 bases and J by 6 bases, with 13 bases between them.

The genes are TRBV4-1 and TRBJ1-3; no firm D call. The ends were cut back, 1 base at V and 4 bases at J, with 11 bases in the middle. The CDR3 is 15 amino acids. Germline V lookup: CDR1 MGHRA, CDR2 YSYEKL. The CDR3 bases are TGCGCCAGCAGCCAAGCTCGGGGTTGGGGAAACACCATATATTTT. Translated: CASSQARGWGNTIYF.

This sequence joins TRBV2 and TRBJ2-7, with unresolved D. V dropped 5 bases and J dropped 6 bases, with 5 bases sitting between them. Germline CDR1 reads SNHLY; CDR2 reads FYNNEI. This CDR3 is 10 amino acids long. This CDR3 is CASSFSEQYF. The CDR3 DNA follows: TGTGCCAGCAGTTTCAGCGAGCAGTACTTC.

V usage is TRBV13 and J usage is TRBJ2-4, with 11 bases aligning to TRBD2. Unmatched junction bases numbered 11, after V lost 0 bases and J lost 10 bases. Germline-derived CDR1 and CDR2 are PRHDT and FYEKMQ (reference sequence). The CDR3 has 17 residues. This CDR3 is CASSLGRTSGRNGIQYF. The CDR3 DNA sequence: TGTGCCAGCAGCTTAGGGAGGACTAGCGGGCGGAACGGTATTCAGTACTTC.

On this clone itself: The sample contains more than one DNA sequence encoding this CDR3. The chain carries TRBV9 and TRBJ2-4, with D possibly being TRBD2 (5 bases). V dropped 0 bases and J dropped 6 bases, with 7 bases sitting between them. The germline V gene has CDR1 SGDLS and CDR2 YYNGEE. The CDR3 has 13 amino acids. In nucleotides, the CDR3 is TGTGCCAGCAGCGTAGCCCGGGGAAACATTCAGTACTTC. This translates into CASSVARGNIQYF.

The chain combines TRBV19 with TRBJ2-7, with 14 bases identical to TRBD2. The CDR3 has 15 residues. V lost 7 bases to trimming and J lost 7 bases; unmatched junction nucleotides: 9. Per germline, CDR1 LNHDA and CDR2 SQIVND (reference sequence). CDR3 bases: TGTGCCAGTAAGACGGGACTAGCGGGAGAAGGGGAGCAGTACTTC. It codes for CASKTGLAGEGEQYF.

The chain carries TRBV10-3 and TRBJ2-2, with D possibly matching TRBD1 (6 bases). CDR3 length: 14 amino acids. The V end lost 6 bases, the J end lost 5 bases, and 13 bases lay between the germline ends. Germline assignment: CDR1 ENHRY and CDR2 SYGVKD. The CDR3 sequence is CAISRDTQTGELFF. The CDR3 DNA is TGTGCCATCAGCCGGGACACCCAAACCGGGGAGCTGTTTTTT.

This clone was seen more than once but under ten times. V gene TRBV4-3 combines with J gene TRBJ2-1, with a weak D call TRBD2 (6 bases). The CDR3 loop spans 15 amino acids. CDR1 and CDR2 from the germline V gene are LGHNA and YSLEER. The V and J ends lost 4 bases and 0 bases respectively, with 10 bases between them. The CDR3 sequence: CASSPSEGSYNEQFF. The DNA of the CDR3 is TGCGCCAGCAGCCCCTCGGAGGGCTCCTACAATGAGCAGTTCTTC.

The V call is TRBV27, the J call TRBJ1-2, with D perhaps TRBD1 (5 bases). The CDR3 consists of 13 residues. Germline CDR1 MNHEY, CDR2 SMNVEV (reference sequence). The V and J ends lost 2 bases and 4 bases respectively, with 8 bases between them. The CDR3 is CASSLVGGYGYTF. The DNA for the CDR3 is TGTGCCAGCAGTTTAGTGGGGGGCTATGGCTACACCTTC.

This chain links TRBV6-1 with TRBJ1-1; TRBD1 matches 8 bases. CDR3 length: 15 residues. From germline, CDR1 is MNHNS and CDR2 SASEGT. Unmatched junction bases numbered 9, after V lost 4 bases and J lost 5 bases. In DNA, the CDR3 is TGTGCCAGCAGTGGGGCAGGGGGCGCGGGTACTGAAGCTTTCTTT. It specifies CASSGAGGAGTEAFF.

The V call is TRBV4-1, the J call TRBJ1-1, with TRBD1 identical over 7 bases. Germline V CDR1 and CDR2: MGHRA, YSYEKL. J was trimmed by 2 bases and V by 8 bases; bases with no gene match: 2. This CDR3 comprises 12 residues. CDR3 bases: TGCGCCAGCGGGACAGCAAACACTGAAGCTTTCTTT. Residues: CASGTANTEAFF.